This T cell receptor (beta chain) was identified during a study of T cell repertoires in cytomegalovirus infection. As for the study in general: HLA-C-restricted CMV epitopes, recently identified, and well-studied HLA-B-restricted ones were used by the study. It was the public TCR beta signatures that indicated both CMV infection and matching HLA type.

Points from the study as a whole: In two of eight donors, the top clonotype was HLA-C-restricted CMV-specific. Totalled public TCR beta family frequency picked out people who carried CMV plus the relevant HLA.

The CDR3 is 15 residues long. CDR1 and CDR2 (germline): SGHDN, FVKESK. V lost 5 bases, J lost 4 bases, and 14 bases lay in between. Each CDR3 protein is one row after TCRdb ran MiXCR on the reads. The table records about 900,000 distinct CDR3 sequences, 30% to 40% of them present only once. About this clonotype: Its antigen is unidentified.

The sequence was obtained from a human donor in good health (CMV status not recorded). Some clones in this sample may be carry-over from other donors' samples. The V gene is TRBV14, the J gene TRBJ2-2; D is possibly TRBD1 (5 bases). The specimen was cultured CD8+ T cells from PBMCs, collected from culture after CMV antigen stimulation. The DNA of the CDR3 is TGTGCCAGCAGCAAGCGACAGTTTTCCACCGGGGAGCTGTTTTTT. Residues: CASSKRQFSTGELFF.